A single T cell receptor (beta chain) is shown here with its context. The sample originates from a study of blood T cell repertoires in COVID-19. Overall study context: The samples span acute and convalescent COVID-19 from the United States, Italy and Spain.

The study recruited people aged about 18 to 95 years across around 24 US areas. Study processing details: Nucleated cell counts were estimated from reference gene primer amplification. Clones were read by immunoSEQ multiplex PCR, and TCRdb kept only the in-frame ones, dropping some. That table gives V, J and clone size, and the DNA gave D and trimming. The data contain about 270,000 clones, over 75% of them singletons. Trimming cost V 0 bases and J 4 bases, with 18 bases left between them. The CDR3 is made up of 18 amino acids. Germline V gives CDR1 MNHEY, CDR2 SVGEGT. The sequenced sample was PBMCs or T cells enriched from blood (not recorded which). This clonotype was sampled from a woman aged 50 to 65 with acute COVID-19. V is TRBV6-2 or TRBV6-3 and J is TRBJ2-2; TRBD2 is a possible D gene (6 bases). CDR3 DNA: TGTGCCAGCAGTTACTCCGAGGAGGCAGGGAGGACCACCGGGGAGCTGTTTTTT. Protein sequence: CASSYSEEAGRTTGELFF.